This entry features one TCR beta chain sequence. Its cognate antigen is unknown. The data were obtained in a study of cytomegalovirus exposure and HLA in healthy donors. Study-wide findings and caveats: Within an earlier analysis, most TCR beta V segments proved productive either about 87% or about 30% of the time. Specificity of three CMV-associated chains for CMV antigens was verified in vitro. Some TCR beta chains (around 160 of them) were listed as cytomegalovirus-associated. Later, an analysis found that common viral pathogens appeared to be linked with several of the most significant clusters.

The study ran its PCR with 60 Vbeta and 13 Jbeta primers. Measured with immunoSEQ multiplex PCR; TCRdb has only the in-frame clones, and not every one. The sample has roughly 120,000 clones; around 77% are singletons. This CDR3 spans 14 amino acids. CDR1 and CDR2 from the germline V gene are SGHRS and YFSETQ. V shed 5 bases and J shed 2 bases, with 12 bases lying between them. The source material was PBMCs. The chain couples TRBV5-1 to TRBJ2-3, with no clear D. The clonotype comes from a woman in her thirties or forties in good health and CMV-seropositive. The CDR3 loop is CASSSGQYTDTQYF. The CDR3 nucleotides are TGCGCCAGCAGTTCGGGTCAATACACAGATACGCAGTATTTT.